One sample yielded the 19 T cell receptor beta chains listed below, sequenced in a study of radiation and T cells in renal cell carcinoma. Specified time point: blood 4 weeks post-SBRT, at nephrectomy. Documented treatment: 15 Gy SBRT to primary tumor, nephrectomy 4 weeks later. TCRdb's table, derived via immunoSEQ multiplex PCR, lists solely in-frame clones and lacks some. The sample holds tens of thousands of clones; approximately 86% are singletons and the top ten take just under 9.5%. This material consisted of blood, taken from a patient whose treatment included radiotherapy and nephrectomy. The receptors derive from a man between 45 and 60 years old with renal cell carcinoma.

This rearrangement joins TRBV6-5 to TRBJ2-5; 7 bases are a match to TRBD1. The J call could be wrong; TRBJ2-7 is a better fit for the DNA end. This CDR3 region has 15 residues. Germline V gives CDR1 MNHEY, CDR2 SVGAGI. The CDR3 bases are TGTGCCAGCAGTTACTCAGGGGGCTCGGATTACGAGCAGTACTTC. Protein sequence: CASSYSGGSDYEQYF.

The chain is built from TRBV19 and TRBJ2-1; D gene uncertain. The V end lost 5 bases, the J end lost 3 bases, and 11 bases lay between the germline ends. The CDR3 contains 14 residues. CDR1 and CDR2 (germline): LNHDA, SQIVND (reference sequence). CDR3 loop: CASSGPLHYNEQFF. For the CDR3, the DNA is TGTGCCAGTAGTGGCCCCCTCCACTACAATGAGCAGTTCTTC.

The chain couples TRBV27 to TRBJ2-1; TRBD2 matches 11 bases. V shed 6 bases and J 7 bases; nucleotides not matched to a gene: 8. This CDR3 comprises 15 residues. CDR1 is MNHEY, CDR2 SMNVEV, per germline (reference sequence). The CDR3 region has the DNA TGTGCCAGCAGGAAGGGACTAGCGGAGAGAAATGAGCAGTTCTTC. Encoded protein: CASRKGLAERNEQFF.

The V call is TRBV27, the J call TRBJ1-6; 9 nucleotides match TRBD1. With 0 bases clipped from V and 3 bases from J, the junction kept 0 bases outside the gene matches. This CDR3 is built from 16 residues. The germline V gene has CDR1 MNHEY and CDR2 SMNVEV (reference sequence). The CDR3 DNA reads TGTGCCAGCAGTTTATCGACAGGGGGCTATAATTCACCCCTCCACTTT. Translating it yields CASSLSTGGYNSPLHF.

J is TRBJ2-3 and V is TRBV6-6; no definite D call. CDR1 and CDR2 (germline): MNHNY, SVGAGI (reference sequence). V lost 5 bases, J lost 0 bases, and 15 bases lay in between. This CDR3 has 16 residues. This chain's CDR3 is CASSTARRRSTDTQYF. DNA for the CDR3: TGTGCCAGCAGTACTGCTAGAAGGAGAAGCACAGATACGCAGTATTTT.

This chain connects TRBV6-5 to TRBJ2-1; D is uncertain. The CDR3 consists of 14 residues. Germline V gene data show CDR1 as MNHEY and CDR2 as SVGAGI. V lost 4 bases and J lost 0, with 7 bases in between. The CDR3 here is CASSSVGSYNEQFF. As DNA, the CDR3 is TGTGCCAGCAGTTCAGTCGGCTCCTACAATGAGCAGTTCTTC.

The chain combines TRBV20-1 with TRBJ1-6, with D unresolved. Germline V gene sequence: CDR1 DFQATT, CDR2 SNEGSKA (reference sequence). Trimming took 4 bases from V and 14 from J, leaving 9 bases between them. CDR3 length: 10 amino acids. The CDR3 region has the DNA TGCAGTGCTAAGGGCTACACCCTCCACTTT. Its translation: CSAKGYTLHF.

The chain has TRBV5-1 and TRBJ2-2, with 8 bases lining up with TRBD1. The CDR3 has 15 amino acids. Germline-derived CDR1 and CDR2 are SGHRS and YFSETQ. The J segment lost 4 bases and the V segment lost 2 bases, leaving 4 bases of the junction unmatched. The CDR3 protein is CASSFTGTGTGELFF. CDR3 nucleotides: TGCGCCAGCAGCTTCACCGGGACAGGCACCGGGGAGCTGTTTTTT.

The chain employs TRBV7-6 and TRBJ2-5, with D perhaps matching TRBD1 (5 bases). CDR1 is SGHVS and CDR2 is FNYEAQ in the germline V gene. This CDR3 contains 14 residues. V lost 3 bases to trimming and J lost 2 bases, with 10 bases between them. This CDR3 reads CASSFPTEQETQYF. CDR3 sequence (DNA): TGTGCCAGCAGCTTCCCGACAGAACAAGAGACCCAGTACTTC.

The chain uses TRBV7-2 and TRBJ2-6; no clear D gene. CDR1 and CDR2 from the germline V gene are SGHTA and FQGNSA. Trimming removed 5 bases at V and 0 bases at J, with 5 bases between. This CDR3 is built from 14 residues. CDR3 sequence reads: CASSAHSGANVLTF. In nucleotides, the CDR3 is TGTGCCAGCAGCGCCCACTCTGGGGCCAACGTCCTGACTTTC.

CDR3 bases: TGCAGCGTTGAGGGTAGTTCGAGCACAGATACGCAGTATTTT. Translation: CSVEGSSSTDTQYF. V usage is TRBV29-1 and J usage is TRBJ2-3, with D uncertain. The V and J ends lost 3 bases and 0 bases respectively, with 10 bases between them. CDR1 is SQVTM, CDR2 ANQGSEA, per germline. The CDR3 runs 14 residues.

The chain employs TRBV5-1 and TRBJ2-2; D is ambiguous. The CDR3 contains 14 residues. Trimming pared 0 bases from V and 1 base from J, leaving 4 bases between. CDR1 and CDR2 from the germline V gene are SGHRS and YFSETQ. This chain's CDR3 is CASSLEQNTGELFF. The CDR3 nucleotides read TGCGCCAGCAGCTTGGAACAGAACACCGGGGAGCTGTTTTTT.

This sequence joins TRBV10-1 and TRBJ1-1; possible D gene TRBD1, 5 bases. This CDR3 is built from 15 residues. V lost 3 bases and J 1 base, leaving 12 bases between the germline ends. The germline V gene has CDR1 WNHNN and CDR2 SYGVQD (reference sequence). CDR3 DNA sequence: TGCGCCAGCAGTGACCGAGGGACGAGGAACACTGAAGCTTTCTTT. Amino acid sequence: CASSDRGTRNTEAFF.

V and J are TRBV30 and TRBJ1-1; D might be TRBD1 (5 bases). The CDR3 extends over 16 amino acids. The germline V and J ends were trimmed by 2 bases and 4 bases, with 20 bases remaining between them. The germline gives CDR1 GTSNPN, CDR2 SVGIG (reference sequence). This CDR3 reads CAWSRRGGGGGTEAFF. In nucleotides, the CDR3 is TGTGCCTGGAGTCGTAGGGGAGGTGGGGGTGGCACTGAAGCTTTCTTT.

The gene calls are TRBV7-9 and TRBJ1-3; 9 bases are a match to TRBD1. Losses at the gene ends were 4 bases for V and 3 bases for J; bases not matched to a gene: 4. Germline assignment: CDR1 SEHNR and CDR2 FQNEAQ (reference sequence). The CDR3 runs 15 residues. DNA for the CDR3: TGTGCCAGCAGCTCAACAGGGGGCTTTGGAAACACCATATATTTT. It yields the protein CASSSTGGFGNTIYF.

CDR3: CENWLGVLATGELFF. CDR3 bases: TGTGAGAATTGGCTCGGGGTCCTAGCAACCGGGGAGCTGTTTTTT. V usage is TRBV5-3 and J usage is TRBJ2-2; maybe TRBD2 (5 bases). TRBV5-3 is assigned to the ORF class and has an uncertain function. The CDR3 runs to 15 residues.

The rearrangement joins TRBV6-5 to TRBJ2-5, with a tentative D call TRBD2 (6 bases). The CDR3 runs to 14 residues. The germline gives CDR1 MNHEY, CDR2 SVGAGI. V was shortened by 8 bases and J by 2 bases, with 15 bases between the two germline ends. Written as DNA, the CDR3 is TGTGCCAGCTCGGAGCAGGCGGGACAAGAGACCCAGTACTTC. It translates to CASSEQAGQETQYF.

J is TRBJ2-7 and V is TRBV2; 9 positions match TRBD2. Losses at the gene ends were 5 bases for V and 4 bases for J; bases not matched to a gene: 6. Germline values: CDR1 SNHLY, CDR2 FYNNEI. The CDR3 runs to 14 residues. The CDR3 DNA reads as TGTGCCAGCAGTAGGCCTAGCGGGATGTACGAGCAGTACTTC. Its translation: CASSRPSGMYEQYF.

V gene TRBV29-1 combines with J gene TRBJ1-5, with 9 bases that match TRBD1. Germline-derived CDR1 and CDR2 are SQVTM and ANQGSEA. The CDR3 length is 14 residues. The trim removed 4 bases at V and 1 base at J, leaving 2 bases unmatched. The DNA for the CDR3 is TGCAGCGTTGGTGGACAGGGGAGCAATCAGCCCCAGCATTTT. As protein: CSVGGQGSNQPQHF.